This TCR beta chain was documented in a study of blood T cell repertoires in COVID-19. Study-wide context: From the United States, Italy and Spain came samples of acute and convalescent COVID-19. PBMCs, B-cell-depleted T cells, or T cells were the source of the cDNA or gDNA that made up the material.

The CDR3 consists of 16 residues. Germline V gene sequence: CDR1 SNHLY, CDR2 FYNNEI. Original processing notes: Researchers report that nucleated cell counts were estimated from reference gene primer amplification. Sequencing was performed with immunoSEQ multiplex PCR; in TCRdb, only in-frame clones are kept and a portion is missing. That table is the source of V, J and clone size, and D and trimming were worked out from the DNA. Here the sample spans more than 85,000 clones, 80% to 95% being singletons. This clonotype originated in a man between 65 and 85 years old with acute or convalescent COVID-19. The specimen sequenced was peripheral blood. The gene calls are TRBV2 and TRBJ2-3, with TRBD2 matching 14 bases. The CDR3 region has the DNA TGTGCGAGCGGACTAGCGGGGGGACCTAGCACAGATACGCAGTATTTT. This sequence encodes CASGLAGGPSTDTQYF.